The clone carrying this T cell receptor (beta chain) appeared a single time. These data originate in a study of T cell changes during pregnancy in multiple sclerosis. Assay: immunoSEQ multiplex PCR; the TCRdb copy retains only in-frame clones and omits some. The repertoire holds tens of thousands of clones, with about 91% as singletons. This CDR3 comprises 15 residues. The germline gives CDR1 SEHNR, CDR2 FQNEAQ (reference sequence). After removal of 5 bases from V and 5 bases from J, the junction contained 8 bases not matched to a gene. The clonotype comes from a female donor with multiple sclerosis, enrolled in a pregnancy study. The V and J genes are TRBV7-9 and TRBJ2-1; 8 nucleotides agree with TRBD2. This specimen was CD8+ T cells from peripheral blood mononuclear cells, taken in the third trimester of pregnancy. CDR3 bases: TGTGCCAGCAGCGCCCGATATAGCGGGAACAATGAGCAGTTCTTC. Protein product: CASSARYSGNNEQFF. Complete variable domain (other parts from reference TRBV7-9 and TRBJ2-1): DTGVSQNPRHKITKRGQNVTFRCDPISEHNRLYWYRQTLGQGPEFLTYFQNEAQLEKSRLLSDRFSAERPKGSFSTLEIQRTEQGDSAMYLCASSARYSGNNEQFFGPGTRLTVL.